This T cell receptor beta chain was retrieved from a study of T-cell reconstitution after alpha-beta-depleted transplantation in children. Findings and limits, study-wide: In some patients, recipient T cells and intrathymic progenitors surviving conditioning explained high day-60 diversity. Several hundred rapidly expanded clones from non-depleted graft cells reportedly supplied alpha-beta T cells about two months post-transplant. Among T cells one year after transplant, newly produced cells accounted for most counts and diversity.

Preparation of the TCRbeta library involved a method that used unique molecular identifiers. TCRdb itself ran the PCR reads through MiXCR, one entry per CDR3 protein. In the table there are 450,000 to 600,000 distinct CDR3 sequences, 13% of which are singletons. For this clonotype: Antigen unknown.

Trimming removed 3 bases from V and 7 bases from J; junction bases left unmatched: 5. The CDR3 has 14 residues. CDR1 SGHAT and CDR2 FQNNGV come from the germline V gene. The clonotype comes from a male patient aged 10 to 17 who had a stem cell transplant for acute myeloid leukemia, so the T cells may come from the graft donor. This specimen consisted of PBMCs, mostly from graft donor cells, obtained 360 days after TCRalphabeta/CD19-depleted stem cell transplant. This chain connects TRBV11-2 to TRBJ1-5, with 8 bases aligning to TRBD1. This chain's CDR3 is CASSFRGRGQPQHF. Here the CDR3 DNA reads TGTGCCAGCAGCTTCAGGGGGCGCGGGCAGCCCCAGCATTTT. The full variable domain, rest sourced from reference TRBV11-2 and TRBJ1-5, is EAGVAQSPRYKIIEKRQSVAFWCNPISGHATLYWYQQILGQGPKLLIQFQNNGVVDDSQLPKDRFSAERLKGVDSTLKIQPAKLEDSAVYLCASSFRGRGQPQHFGDGTRLSIL.